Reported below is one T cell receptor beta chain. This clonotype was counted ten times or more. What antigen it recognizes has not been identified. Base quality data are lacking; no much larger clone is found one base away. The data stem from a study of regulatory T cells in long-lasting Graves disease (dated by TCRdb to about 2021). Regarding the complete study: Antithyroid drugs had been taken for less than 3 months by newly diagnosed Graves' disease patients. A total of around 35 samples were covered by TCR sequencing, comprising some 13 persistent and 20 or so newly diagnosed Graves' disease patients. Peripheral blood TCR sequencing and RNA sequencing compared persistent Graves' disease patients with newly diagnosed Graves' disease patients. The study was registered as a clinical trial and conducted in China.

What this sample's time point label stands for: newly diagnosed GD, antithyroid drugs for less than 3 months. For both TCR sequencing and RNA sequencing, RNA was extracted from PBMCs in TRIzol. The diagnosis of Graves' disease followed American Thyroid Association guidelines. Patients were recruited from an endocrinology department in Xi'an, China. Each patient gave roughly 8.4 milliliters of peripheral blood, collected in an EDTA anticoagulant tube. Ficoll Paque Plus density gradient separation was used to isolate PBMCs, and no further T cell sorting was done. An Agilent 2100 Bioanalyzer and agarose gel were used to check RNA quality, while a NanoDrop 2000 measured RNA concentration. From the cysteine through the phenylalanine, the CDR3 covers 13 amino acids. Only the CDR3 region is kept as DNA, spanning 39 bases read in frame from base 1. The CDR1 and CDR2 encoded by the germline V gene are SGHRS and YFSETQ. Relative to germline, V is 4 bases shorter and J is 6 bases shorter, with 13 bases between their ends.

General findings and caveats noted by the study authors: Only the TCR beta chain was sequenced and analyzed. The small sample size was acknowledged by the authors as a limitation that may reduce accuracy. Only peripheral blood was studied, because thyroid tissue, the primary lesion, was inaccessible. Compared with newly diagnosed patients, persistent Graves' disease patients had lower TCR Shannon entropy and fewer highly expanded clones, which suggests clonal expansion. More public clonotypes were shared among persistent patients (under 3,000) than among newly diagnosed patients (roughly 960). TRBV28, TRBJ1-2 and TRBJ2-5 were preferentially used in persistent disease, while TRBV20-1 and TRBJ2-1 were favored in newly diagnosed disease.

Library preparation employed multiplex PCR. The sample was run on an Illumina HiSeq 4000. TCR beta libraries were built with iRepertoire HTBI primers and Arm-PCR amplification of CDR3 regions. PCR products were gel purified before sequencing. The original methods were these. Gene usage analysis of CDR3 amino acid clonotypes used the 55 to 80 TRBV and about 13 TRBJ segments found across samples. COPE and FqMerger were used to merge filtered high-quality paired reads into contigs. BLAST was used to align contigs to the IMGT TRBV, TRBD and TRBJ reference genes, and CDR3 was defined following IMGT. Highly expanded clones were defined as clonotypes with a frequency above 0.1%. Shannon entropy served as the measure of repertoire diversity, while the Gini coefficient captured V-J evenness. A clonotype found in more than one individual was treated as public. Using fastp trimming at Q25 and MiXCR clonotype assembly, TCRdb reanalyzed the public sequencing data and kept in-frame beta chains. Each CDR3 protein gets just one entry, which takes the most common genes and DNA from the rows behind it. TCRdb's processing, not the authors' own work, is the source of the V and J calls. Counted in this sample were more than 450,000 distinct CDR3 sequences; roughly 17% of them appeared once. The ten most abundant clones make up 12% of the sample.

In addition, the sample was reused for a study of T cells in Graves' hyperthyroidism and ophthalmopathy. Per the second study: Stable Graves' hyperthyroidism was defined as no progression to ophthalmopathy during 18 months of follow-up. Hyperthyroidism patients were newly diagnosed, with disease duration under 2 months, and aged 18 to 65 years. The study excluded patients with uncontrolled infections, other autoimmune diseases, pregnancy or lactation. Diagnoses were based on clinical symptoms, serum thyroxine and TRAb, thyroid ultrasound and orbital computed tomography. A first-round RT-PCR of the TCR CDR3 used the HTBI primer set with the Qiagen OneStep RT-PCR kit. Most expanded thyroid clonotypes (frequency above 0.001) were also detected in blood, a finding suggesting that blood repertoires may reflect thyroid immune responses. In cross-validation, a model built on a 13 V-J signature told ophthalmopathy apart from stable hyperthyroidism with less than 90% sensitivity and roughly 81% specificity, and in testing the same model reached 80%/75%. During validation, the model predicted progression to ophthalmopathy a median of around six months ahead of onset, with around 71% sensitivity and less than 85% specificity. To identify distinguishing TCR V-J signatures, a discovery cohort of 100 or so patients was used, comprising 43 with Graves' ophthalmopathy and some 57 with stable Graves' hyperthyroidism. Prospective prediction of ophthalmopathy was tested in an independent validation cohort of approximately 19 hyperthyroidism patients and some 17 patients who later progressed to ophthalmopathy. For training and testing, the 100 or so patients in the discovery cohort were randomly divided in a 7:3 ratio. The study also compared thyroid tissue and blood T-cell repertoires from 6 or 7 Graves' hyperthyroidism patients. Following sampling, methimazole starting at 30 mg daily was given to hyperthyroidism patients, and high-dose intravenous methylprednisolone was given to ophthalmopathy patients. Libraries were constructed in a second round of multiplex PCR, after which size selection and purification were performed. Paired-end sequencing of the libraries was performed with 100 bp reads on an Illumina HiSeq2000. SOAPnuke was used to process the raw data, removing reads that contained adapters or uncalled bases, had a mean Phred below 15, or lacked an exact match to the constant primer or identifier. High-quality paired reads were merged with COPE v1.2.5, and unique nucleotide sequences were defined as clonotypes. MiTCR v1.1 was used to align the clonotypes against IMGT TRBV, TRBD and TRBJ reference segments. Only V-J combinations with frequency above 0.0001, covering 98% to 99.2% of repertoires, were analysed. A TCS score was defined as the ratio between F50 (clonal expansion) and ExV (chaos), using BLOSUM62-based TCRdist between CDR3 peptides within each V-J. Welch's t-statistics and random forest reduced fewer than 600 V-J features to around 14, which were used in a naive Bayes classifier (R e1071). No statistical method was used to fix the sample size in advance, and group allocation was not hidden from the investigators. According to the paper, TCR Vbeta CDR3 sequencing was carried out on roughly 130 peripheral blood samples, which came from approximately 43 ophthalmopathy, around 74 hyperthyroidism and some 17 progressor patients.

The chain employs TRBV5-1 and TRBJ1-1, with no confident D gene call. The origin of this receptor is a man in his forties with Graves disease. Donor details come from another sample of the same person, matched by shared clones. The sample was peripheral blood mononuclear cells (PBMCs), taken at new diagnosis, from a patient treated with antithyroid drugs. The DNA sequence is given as TGCGCCAGCAGCCCGGACTCCTACGCTGAAGCTTTCTTT. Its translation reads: CASSPDSYAEAFF.